One T cell receptor beta chain is described in this entry. The antigen is undetermined. This entry belongs to a study of T cell clones after liver transplantation. About the study: A pre-transplant mixed lymphocyte reaction with TCRbeta sequencing defined graft-donor-reactive clones followed in post-transplant blood. As an antigen-independent comparator, third-party-reactive TCRbeta sequences came from pre-transplant mixed lymphocyte reactions.

General study results and limits: Conclusions were preliminary, with small, heterogeneous patient groups.

The data were produced by immunoSEQ multiplex PCR, yet TCRdb's version contains in-frame clones alone and is incomplete. Altogether around 70,000 clones are present, approximately 92% being singletons, with the ten largest covering roughly 0.9%. The starting material was CD4+ T cells from blood, obtained about 26 months after liver transplant. The sequence was collected from a human patient who received a liver transplant. The T cells may partly be graft donor cells.

CDR3 in amino acids: CASSEGREETQYF. The CDR3 nucleotides read TGTGCCAGCAGTGAAGGACGGGAAGAGACCCAGTACTTC. V and J are TRBV28 and TRBJ2-5, with D unresolved. The CDR3 is 13 amino acids. Trimming shortened V by 5 bases and J by 3 bases, and 10 bases separated the two germline ends. The germline V gene has CDR1 MDHEN and CDR2 SYDVKM.